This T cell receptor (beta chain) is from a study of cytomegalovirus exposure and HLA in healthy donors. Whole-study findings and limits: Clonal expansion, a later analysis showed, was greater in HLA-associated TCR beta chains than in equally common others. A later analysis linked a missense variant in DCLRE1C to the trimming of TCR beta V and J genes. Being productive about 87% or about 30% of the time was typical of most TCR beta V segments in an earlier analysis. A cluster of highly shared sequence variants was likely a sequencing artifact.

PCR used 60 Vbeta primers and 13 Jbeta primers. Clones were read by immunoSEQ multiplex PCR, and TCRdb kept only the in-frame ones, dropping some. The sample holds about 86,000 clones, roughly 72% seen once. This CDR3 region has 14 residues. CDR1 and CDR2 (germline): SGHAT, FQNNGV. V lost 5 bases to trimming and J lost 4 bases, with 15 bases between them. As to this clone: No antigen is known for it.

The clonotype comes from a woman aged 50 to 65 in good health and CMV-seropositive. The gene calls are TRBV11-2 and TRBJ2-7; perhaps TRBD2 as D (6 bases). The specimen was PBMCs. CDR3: CASSPRAGTYEQYF. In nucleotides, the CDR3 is TGTGCCAGCAGCCCCCGGGCCGGGACTTACGAGCAGTACTTC.